The 30 T cell receptor beta chains presented below share a single source sample, sequenced in a study of T cells after yellow fever vaccination. TCRdb reprocessed the 5' RACE reads via MiXCR and lists one record per CDR3 protein. The sample lists around 50,000 distinct CDR3 sequences, 7.4% occurring once. The sample was CD8+ T cells sorted from PBMCs, taken roughly 14 days after the first yellow fever vaccination. These receptors all stem from a man aged 18 to 29 who received the YFV17D yellow fever vaccine.

This clonotype was recorded many times. The J gene is TRBJ1-6, the V gene TRBV4-1; TRBD1 is a possible D gene (6 bases). CDR1 and CDR2 from the germline V gene are MGHRA and YSYEKL. V lost 2 bases, J lost 2 bases, and 10 bases lay in between. The CDR3 consists of 16 residues. DNA of the CDR3: TGCGCCAGCAGCCAACAGACAGGCGCCTATAATTCACCCCTCCACTTT. It encodes CASSQQTGAYNSPLHF.

This clonotype was picked up many times. The chain joins TRBV4-1 to TRBJ2-1; D gene ambiguous. Trimming cost V 1 base and J 2 bases, with 9 bases left between them. This CDR3 has 15 residues. The germline V gene has CDR1 MGHRA and CDR2 YSYEKL. CDR3 residues: CASSQVKAPYNEQFF. The CDR3 bases are TGCGCCAGCAGCCAAGTCAAAGCACCCTACAATGAGCAGTTCTTC.

This clonotype has at least ten counts. The V call is TRBV10-2, the J call TRBJ2-7; TRBD2 matches at 8 bases. V shed 8 bases and J 2 bases; nucleotides not matched to a gene: 2. CDR3 size: 12 residues. Germline CDR1 is WSHSY and CDR2 is SAAADI. The CDR3 here is CASGTRTYEQYF. The CDR3 DNA reads TGCGCCAGCGGGACTAGGACCTACGAGCAGTACTTC.

The chain is built from TRBV7-9 and TRBJ1-1; TRBD1 aligns across 8 bases. The CDR3 is made up of 15 amino acids. Germline-derived CDR1 and CDR2 are SEHNR and FQNEAQ (reference sequence). V was clipped by 5 bases and J by 4 bases; unmatched bases: 9. CDR3 nucleotide sequence: TGTGCCAGCAGCCCGCCCCAGGGGGCCGGCACTGAAGCTTTCTTT. Translation: CASSPPQGAGTEAFF.

This clonotype was seen only a few times. The chain combines TRBV3-1 with TRBJ2-2, with D maybe TRBD2 (6 bases). The CDR3 sequence is 18 residues long. The germline gives CDR1 LGHDT, CDR2 YNNKEL (reference sequence). Trimming shortened V by 0 bases and J by 5 bases, and 19 bases separated the two germline ends. CDR3 loop: CASSQDVWTTLGTGELFF. The CDR3 coding sequence is TGTGCCAGCAGCCAAGACGTATGGACTACCCTCGGGACCGGGGAGCTGTTTTTT.

This clonotype was observed many times. The rearrangement uses TRBV4-1 and TRBJ2-7, with 8 bases lining up with TRBD2. Trimming removed 0 bases from V and 5 bases from J; junction bases left unmatched: 6. The CDR3 consists of 15 residues. The V gene's germline CDR1 is MGHRA and CDR2 YSYEKL. CDR3 sequence reads: CASSQDWKAGDEQYF. The CDR3 bases are TGCGCCAGCAGCCAAGATTGGAAAGCGGGGGACGAGCAGTACTTC.

Only a few counts were recorded for this clonotype. The chain links TRBV7-2 to TRBJ2-7; D call uncertain. Between the trimmed V and J ends, which lost 3 bases and 2 bases, there was a span of 11 bases. CDR3 size: 14 residues. Per germline, CDR1 SGHTA and CDR2 FQGNSA. CDR3 bases: TGTGCCAGCAGCTTTAACTTGGGAACCTACGAGCAGTACTTC. This codes for CASSFNLGTYEQYF.

This clonotype was detected ten times or more. The chain couples TRBV25-1 to TRBJ2-1; tentatively, D is TRBD2 (6 bases). Trimming took off 6 bases at V and 7 bases at J, with 7 bases between the two ends. Germline CDR1 reads MGHDK; CDR2 reads SYGVNS. The CDR3 spans 11 residues. The chain's CDR3 is CASSGGNEQFF. The DNA of the CDR3 is TGTGCCAGCAGCGGAGGGAATGAGCAGTTCTTC.

This clonotype occurred many times. This chain uses TRBV4-3 with TRBJ2-5, with no clear D. Between the trimmed V and J ends, which lost 0 bases and 14 bases, there was a span of 16 bases. The CDR3 runs to 13 residues. Germline V CDR1 and CDR2: LGHNA, YSLEER. The CDR3 protein is CASSQDRTAHLYF. The CDR3 DNA follows: TGCGCCAGCAGCCAAGACCGGACGGCCCATCTATACTTC.

This clonotype appeared many times. This chain joins TRBV5-1 and TRBJ2-7; 10 bases match TRBD1. This CDR3 region has 14 residues. V was clipped by 3 bases and J by 3 bases; unmatched bases: 3. Germline V gives CDR1 SGHRS, CDR2 YFSETQ. DNA of the CDR3: TGCGCCAGCAGCTCTTGGGACAGGGGCTACGAGCAGTACTTC. It encodes CASSSWDRGYEQYF.

This clonotype was observed many times. J is TRBJ2-1 and V is TRBV19; tentative D call: TRBD2 (7 bases). CDR1 and CDR2 (germline): LNHDA, SQIVND (reference sequence). The CDR3 sequence is 15 residues long. Trimming stripped 1 base from V and 10 bases from J, with 17 bases between. In DNA, the CDR3 is TGTGCCAGTAGTATAGGCGGGGGCGAGCTAGGCGAGCAGTTCTTC. Amino acid sequence: CASSIGGGELGEQFF.

In this sample, this clonotype turned up many times. The V call is TRBV4-1, the J call TRBJ1-1; TRBD1 is a possible D gene (5 bases). CDR3 length: 11 amino acids. Between the trimmed V and J ends, which lost 6 bases and 7 bases, there was a span of 9 bases. Germline V gives CDR1 MGHRA, CDR2 YSYEKL. The CDR3 nucleotides read TGCGCCAGCAGTCTGCAGGGTGAAGCTTTCTTT. It is translated as CASSLQGEAFF.

In its sample, this clonotype was seen many times. CDR3 amino acids: CASSLVNRPVTDTQYF. The CDR3 DNA reads as TGTGCCAGCAGCTTAGTAAACAGGCCAGTCACAGATACGCAGTATTTT. This chain connects TRBV7-2 to TRBJ2-3, with D possibly TRBD1 on 5 matching bases. The CDR3 is 16 amino acids. From germline, CDR1 is SGHTA and CDR2 FQGNSA. V was cut by 1 base and J by 2 bases, with 13 bases left in between. Complete variable domain (other parts from reference TRBV7-2 and TRBJ2-3): GAGVSQSPSNKVTEKGKDVELRCDPISGHTALYWYRQSLGQGLEFLIYFQGNSAPDKSGLPSDRFSAERTGGSVSTLTIQRTQQEDSAVYLCASSLVNRPVTDTQYFGPGTRLTVL.

At least ten counts were recorded for this clonotype. The rearrangement links TRBV24-1 to TRBJ2-2; D gene uncertain. Deletions cut 6 bases from V and 5 bases from J, with 6 bases between. CDR3 size: 12 residues. CDR1 and CDR2 (germline): KGHDR, SFDVKD. Written as DNA, the CDR3 is TGTGCCACCAGTCCCGGGACCGGGGAGCTGTTTTTT. This codes for CATSPGTGELFF.

Many counts were recorded for this clonotype. This chain links TRBV6-5 with TRBJ1-1, with 9 positions matching TRBD1. CDR1 is MNHEY, CDR2 SVGAGI, per germline. The CDR3 length is 18 residues. Trimming cost V 6 bases and J 1 base; bases outside gene matches: 15. The CDR3 spells CASSQREWGQGRNTEAFF. The CDR3 DNA reads TGTGCCAGCAGCCAGCGGGAATGGGGACAGGGAAGGAACACTGAAGCTTTCTTT.

In its sample, this clonotype was seen many times. The rearrangement links TRBV27 to TRBJ1-6, with 10 bases identical to TRBD1. CDR1 is MNHEY, CDR2 SMNVEV, per germline (reference sequence). The CDR3 extends over 16 amino acids. J gave up 9 bases and V 8 bases, and 13 bases lay outside the gene matches. As DNA, the CDR3 is TGTGCCAGCCGAAGCTTGACAGGGGGCCGAAGTTCACCCCTCCACTTT. This gives the protein CASRSLTGGRSSPLHF.

There are many counts of this clonotype. The chain uses TRBV12-3 or TRBV12-4 and TRBJ1-1, with D possibly TRBD1 on 6 matching bases. V lost 3 bases and J lost 1, with 9 bases in between. The CDR3 is made up of 14 amino acids. The CDR3 region is CASSLGAGNTEAFF. The CDR3 nucleotides are TGTGCCAGCAGTTTGGGGGCCGGGAACACTGAAGCTTTCTTT.

This clonotype was counted at least ten times. The CDR3 sequence: CASSPGPKNEQFF. Here the CDR3 DNA reads TGTGCCAGCAGCCCAGGCCCTAAGAATGAGCAGTTCTTC. The genes are TRBV13 and TRBJ2-1; D ambiguous. Germline-derived CDR1 and CDR2 are PRHDT and FYEKMQ (reference sequence). The CDR3 length is 13 residues. Trimming shortened V by 5 bases and J by 7 bases, and 12 bases separated the two germline ends.

This clonotype was seen many times. The genes are TRBV7-9 and TRBJ2-1, with D possibly being TRBD1 (6 bases). The CDR3 is 17 residues long. Between the trimmed V and J ends, which lost 2 bases and 5 bases, there was a span of 19 bases. Looked up from germline, CDR1 is SEHNR and CDR2 is FQNEAQ (reference sequence). The CDR3 spells CASSLSSQGLVNNEQFF. Written as DNA, the CDR3 is TGTGCCAGCAGCTTAAGTTCCCAGGGGCTGGTCAACAATGAGCAGTTCTTC. Full variable domain (missing parts from reference TRBV7-9 and TRBJ2-1): DTGVSQNPRHKITKRGQNVTFRCDPISEHNRLYWYRQTLGQGPEFLTYFQNEAQLEKSRLLSDRFSAERPKGSFSTLEIQRTEQGDSAMYLCASSLSSQGLVNNEQFFGPGTRLTVL.

This clonotype occurred many times. V gene TRBV18 combines with J gene TRBJ2-2; D gene unclear. Per germline, CDR1 KGHSH and CDR2 LQKENI. CDR3 length: 13 residues. V shed 2 bases and J shed 3 bases, with 4 bases lying between them. The CDR3 DNA follows: TGTGCCAGCTCACCAGGGTACACCGGGGAGCTGTTTTTT. The encoded protein is CASSPGYTGELFF.

V and J are TRBV12-3 or TRBV12-4 and TRBJ2-2, with no clear D. The ends were cut back, 11 bases at V and 5 bases at J, with 33 bases in the middle. This CDR3 is 19 amino acids long. CDR3 residues: CAFCLGFSQEGYGTGELFF. CDR3 nucleotides: TGTGCCTTCTGTTTAGGTTTTAGTCAGGAAGGGTATGGTACCGGGGAGCTGTTTTTT.

This clonotype was detected only once. A much larger clone differs from this one at a single base, so this may be a read error. The chain carries TRBV4-2 and TRBJ2-5, with a possible D match to TRBD2 (6 bases). CDR3 size: 14 residues. Germline values: CDR1 LGHNA, CDR2 YNFKEQ. The V and J ends lost 6 bases and 4 bases respectively, with 15 bases between them. This chain's CDR3 is CASRGIADGETQYF. Here the CDR3 DNA reads TGTGCCAGCAGGGGTATAGCGGACGGAGAGACCCAGTACTTC.

This clonotype was picked up many times. V is TRBV5-1 and J is TRBJ2-1, with 7 bases lining up with TRBD1. The V gene's germline CDR1 is SGHRS and CDR2 YFSETQ. The CDR3 is made up of 14 amino acids. Losses at the gene ends were 7 bases for V and 6 bases for J; bases not matched to a gene: 10. CDR3 nucleotide sequence: TGCGCCAGCGATGCCGGGACAGATGTCAATGAGCAGTTCTTC. Translation: CASDAGTDVNEQFF. Full variable domain (rest looked up from reference TRBV5-1 and TRBJ2-1): KAGVTQTPRYLIKTRGQQVTLSCSPISGHRSVSWYQQTPGQGLQFLFEYFSETQRNKGNFPGRFSGRQFSNSRSEMNVSTLELGDSALYLCASDAGTDVNEQFFGPGTRLTVL.

The chain recombines TRBV14 with TRBJ2-7, with D tentatively TRBD1 or TRBD2 (5 bases each). This CDR3 has 14 residues. Trimming removed 4 bases from V and 2 bases from J, with 12 bases in between. Germline lookup yields CDR1 SGHDN and CDR2 FVKESK. The CDR3 sequence is CASSRLMGAYEQYF. The CDR3 nucleotides are TGTGCCAGCAGCCGCCTCATGGGGGCCTACGAGCAGTACTTC.

Ten or more counts support this clonotype. V is TRBV20-1 and J is TRBJ1-2, with D perhaps matching TRBD1 (5 bases). The CDR3 has 14 amino acids. Germline V gene sequence: CDR1 DFQATT, CDR2 SNEGSKA (reference sequence). V was cut by 2 bases and J by 7 bases, with 17 bases left in between. The CDR3 protein is CSARPRGELGGYTF. CDR3 DNA sequence: TGCAGTGCTAGACCCCGGGGGGAATTAGGTGGCTACACCTTC.

This rearrangement joins TRBV5-6 to TRBJ2-3, with a possible D match to TRBD1 (5 bases). Deletions cut 0 bases from V and 2 bases from J, with 7 bases between. CDR1 is SGHDT, CDR2 YYEEEE, per germline. There are 14 residues in the CDR3. The CDR3: CASSLGGNTDTQYF. CDR3 nucleotides: TGTGCCAGCAGCTTGGGGGGCAACACAGATACGCAGTATTTT. The variable domain in full, with the rest retrieved from reference TRBV5-6 and TRBJ2-3, is DAGVTQSPTHLIKTRGQQVTLRCSPKSGHDTVSWYQQALGQGPQFIFQYYEEEERQRGNFPDRFSGHQFPNYSSELNVNALLLGDSALYLCASSLGGNTDTQYFGPGTRLTVL.

There are many counts of this clonotype. The CDR3 DNA follows: TGTGCCAGCAGCTCCCTCCCCCCCCAGGGTTTGATTAGGTTTTTGTCCTACGAGCAGTACTTC. Protein: CASSSLPPQGLIRFLSYEQYF. The J gene is TRBJ2-7, the V gene TRBV7-2, with a tentative D call TRBD1 (5 bases). Looked up from germline, CDR1 is SGHTA and CDR2 is FQGNSA. Trimming pared 4 bases from V and 1 base from J, leaving 32 bases between. The CDR3 contains 21 residues. The whole variable domain, remainder taken from reference TRBV7-2 and TRBJ2-7, is GAGVSQSPSNKVTEKGKDVELRCDPISGHTALYWYRQSLGQGLEFLIYFQGNSAPDKSGLPSDRFSAERTGGSVSTLTIQRTQQEDSAVYLCASSSLPPQGLIRFLSYEQYFGPGTRLTVT.

In this sample, this clonotype turned up many times. One end of the junction is discordant with germline, which a read error may explain. The chain combines TRBV7-7 with TRBJ2-5; 8 bases align to TRBD1. The CDR3 spans 14 residues. Per germline, CDR1 SSHAT and CDR2 FNYEAQ (reference sequence). DNA for the CDR3: TGTGCTAGCAGTCCACAGGGGGTAGATGAGACCCAGTACTTC. This sequence encodes CASSPQGVDETQYF.

This clonotype appeared a few times. V is TRBV5-4 and J is TRBJ2-1, with D hard to call. V lost 3 bases, J lost 6 bases, and 10 bases lay in between. The CDR3 length is 13 residues. From germline, CDR1 is SGHNT and CDR2 YYREEE (reference sequence). The CDR3 spells CASSWATSNEQFF. CDR3 sequence (DNA): TGTGCCAGCAGCTGGGCTACCAGCAATGAGCAGTTCTTC.

The table lists this clonotype with a few counts. The J gene is TRBJ2-7, the V gene TRBV7-9, with unresolved D. CDR1 and CDR2 from the germline V gene are SEHNR and FQNEAQ (reference sequence). With 5 bases removed from V and 3 bases from J, the gap between germline ends came to 11 bases. The CDR3 has 13 residues. The CDR3 region has the DNA TGTGCCAGCAGCCCCGTGAGTAACTACGAGCAGTACTTC. Encoded protein: CASSPVSNYEQYF.